This T cell receptor (beta chain) was identified during a study of blood T cells in healthy people across ages. In the study overall: When template switching was applied, about one barcoded beta molecule was captured per two T cells.

Of note for this clonotype: Its antigen is as yet unknown.

The CDR3 runs to 16 residues. Trimming cost V 2 bases and J 2 bases, with 14 bases left between them. Per the germline V gene, CDR1 is SGHTA and CDR2 is FQGTGA. A second 7 to 11 cycle PCR used barcoded and J-beta primers. Carrying 12 random nucleotides, a template-switch adaptor labeled each individual cDNA molecule. TCRdb reprocessed the 5' RACE reads via MiXCR and lists one record per CDR3 protein. The table shows about 1.8 million distinct CDR3 sequences, with roughly 50% occurring only once. Study observations and caveats: PBMCs went unsorted, and a conclusive naive versus antigen-experienced comparison was therefore prevented. Long-lived donors had more naive CD4+ cells and higher diversity than aged donors.

The V gene is TRBV7-3, the J gene TRBJ2-3; a weak D match, TRBD2 (5 bases). The sample was blood. This receptor was obtained from a woman in her forties in good health. The CDR3 is CASSLFPGELTDTQYF. The CDR3 DNA is TGTGCCAGCAGCTTATTTCCCGGGGAACTCACAGATACGCAGTATTTT.